This TCR beta chain originates from a study of identifying expanded T cells in peripheral blood. Overall study findings and caveats: Clone count variance between roughly 2-week samples rose with total template count.

Regarding this clone: Its antigen is not known.

The CDR3 contains 15 residues. Germline lookup yields CDR1 MNHNS and CDR2 SASEGT. V shed 3 bases and J shed 8 bases, with 16 bases lying between them. Clones were sequenced by immunoSEQ multiplex PCR, and TCRdb holds only the in-frame ones, with some missing. Here the sample spans some 120,000 clones, 84% being singletons. Source material: blood. The chain is built from TRBV6-1 and TRBJ1-4; D remains ambiguous. This receptor was obtained from a person aged 18 to 70 in good health. The CDR3 nucleotides are TGTGCCAGCAGTGACCCATCATACGTGTGGGAAAAACTGTTTTTT. It encodes CASSDPSYVWEKLFF.